The next 10 T cell receptor beta chains were all read from a single sample in a study of shared clonotypes between healthy human individuals. Sequencing used immunoSEQ multiplex PCR; TCRdb keeps in-frame clones, though not all of them. In the table there are roughly 2,500,000 clones, approximately 93% of which are singletons. The sequenced material came from naive CD4+ T cells from PBMCs. Indicated subset: CD45RA+ positively selected. The receptor source for this set is a young man in good health. Some clones in this sample may be carry-over from other donors' samples.

On this clone itself: Other DNA sequences of this sample code for an identical CDR3. The rearrangement links TRBV19 to TRBJ2-3; 7 nucleotides agree with TRBD1. V trimming: 3 bases; J trimming: 1 base; junction bases outside the gene matches: 1. This CDR3 is built from 14 residues. CDR1 and CDR2 (germline): LNHDA, SQIVND (reference sequence). CDR3 in DNA: TGTGCCAGTAGTATCGGACAGGGCACAGATACGCAGTATTTT. The encoded protein is CASSIGQGTDTQYF.

This chain joins TRBV2 and TRBJ1-1; D gene uncertain. The CDR3 covers 13 residues. V lost 0 bases, J lost 3 bases, and 5 bases lay in between. Germline values: CDR1 SNHLY, CDR2 FYNNEI. The CDR3 loop is CASSEASYTEAFF. The CDR3 DNA is TGTGCCAGCAGTGAAGCAAGTTACACTGAAGCTTTCTTT.

The chain joins TRBV27 to TRBJ1-5, with TRBD1 matching over 7 bases. The CDR3 covers 15 residues. Germline CDR1 MNHEY, CDR2 SMNVEV (reference sequence). The V and J ends lost 0 bases and 1 base, in that order; junction bases with no gene match: 0. The CDR3 is CASSLSQGSNQPQHF. The CDR3 nucleotides read TGTGCCAGCAGTTTATCACAGGGGAGCAATCAGCCCCAGCATTTT.

As DNA, the CDR3 is TGCGCCAGCAGCTTGGCCGCGCAGGGAGATGGAAACACCATATATTTT. Residues: CASSLAAQGDGNTIYF. This sequence joins TRBV5-1 and TRBJ1-3; maybe TRBD1 (5 bases). The germline CDR1 and CDR2 sequences are SGHRS and YFSETQ. V shed 0 bases and J shed 3 bases, with 13 bases lying between them. This CDR3 contains 16 residues.

The chain uses TRBV5-1 and TRBJ1-1; 9 nucleotides align to TRBD1. The trim removed 4 bases at V and 1 base at J, leaving 8 bases unmatched. Germline values: CDR1 SGHRS, CDR2 YFSETQ. This CDR3 contains 16 residues. DNA of the CDR3: TGCGCCAGCAGCATGGGACAGGGAGGAAAGAACACTGAAGCTTTCTTT. Translating it yields CASSMGQGGKNTEAFF.

In the case of this clone: At one of its ends the junction is not consistent with the germline gene, which may arise from a read error. The identical CDR3 is also encoded by other nucleotide sequences in the sample. The chain employs TRBV18 and TRBJ1-1; D unresolved. Per the germline V gene, CDR1 is KGHSH and CDR2 is LQKENI. The CDR3 consists of 13 residues. The CDR3 nucleotides read TGTGCCAGCTCCCCACAGTCGAACACTGAAGCTTTCTTT. Amino acid sequence: CASSPQSNTEAFF.

The rearrangement joins TRBV11-2 to TRBJ1-4; 9 bases fit TRBD1. Trimming cost V 4 bases and J 9 bases; bases outside gene matches: 6. Looked up from germline, CDR1 is SGHAT and CDR2 is FQNNGV. The CDR3 is made up of 14 amino acids. CDR3 in DNA: TGTGCCAGCAGCTACCGGGACAGGGTGAAAAAACTGTTTTTT. It yields the protein CASSYRDRVKKLFF.

V gene TRBV10-3 combines with J gene TRBJ2-3; 9 bases agree with TRBD2. V gave up 5 bases and J gave up 2 bases; unmatched junction bases: 14. The germline V gene has CDR1 ENHRY and CDR2 SYGVKD. This CDR3 has 18 residues. The DNA for the CDR3 is TGTGCCATCAGTAACAACGCGCGTGCGGGAGGGACCACAGATACGCAGTATTTT. Its translation: CAISNNARAGGTTDTQYF.

The chain employs TRBV29-1 and TRBJ2-5, with no clear D. Between the trimmed V and J ends, which lost 3 bases and 2 bases, there was a span of 10 bases. From germline, CDR1 is SQVTM and CDR2 ANQGSEA. CDR3 length equals 13 residues. CDR3 sequence: CSVDPGLQETQYF. CDR3 DNA sequence: TGCAGCGTTGACCCAGGCCTACAAGAGACCCAGTACTTC.

The chain is built from TRBV28 and TRBJ1-2, with TRBD1 matching 7 bases. The CDR3 spans 16 residues. The germline CDR1 and CDR2 sequences are MDHEN and SYDVKM. J gave up 0 bases and V 4 bases, and 8 bases lay outside the gene matches. Here the CDR3 reads CASSSLSGGTNYGYTF. The CDR3 DNA sequence: TGTGCCAGCAGTTCCTTATCAGGGGGTACTAACTATGGCTACACCTTC.